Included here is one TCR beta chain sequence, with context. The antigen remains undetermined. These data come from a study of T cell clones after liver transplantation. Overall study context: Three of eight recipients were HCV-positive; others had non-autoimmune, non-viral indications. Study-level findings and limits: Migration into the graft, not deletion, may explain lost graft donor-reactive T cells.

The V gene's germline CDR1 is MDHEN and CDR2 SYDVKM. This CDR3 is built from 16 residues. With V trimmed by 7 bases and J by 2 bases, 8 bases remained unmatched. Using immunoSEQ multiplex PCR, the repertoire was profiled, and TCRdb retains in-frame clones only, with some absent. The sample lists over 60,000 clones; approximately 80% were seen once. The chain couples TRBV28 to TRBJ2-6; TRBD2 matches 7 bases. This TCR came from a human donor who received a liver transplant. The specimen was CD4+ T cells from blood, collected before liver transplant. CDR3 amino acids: CASTWGGGAGANVLTF. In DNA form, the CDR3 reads TGTGCCAGCACCTGGGGGGGTGGCGCTGGGGCCAACGTCCTGACTTTC.